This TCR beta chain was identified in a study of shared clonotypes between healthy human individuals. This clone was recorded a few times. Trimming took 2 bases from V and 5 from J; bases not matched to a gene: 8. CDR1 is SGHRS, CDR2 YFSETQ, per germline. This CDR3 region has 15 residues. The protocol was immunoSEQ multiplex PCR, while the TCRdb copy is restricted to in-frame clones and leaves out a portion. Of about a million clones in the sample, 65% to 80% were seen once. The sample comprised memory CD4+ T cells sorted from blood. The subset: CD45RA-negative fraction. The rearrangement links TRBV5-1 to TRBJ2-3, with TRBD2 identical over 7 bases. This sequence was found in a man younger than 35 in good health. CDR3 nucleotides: TGCGCCAGCAGCTTCAGGCGGGAGAGGGTAGATACGCAGTATTTT. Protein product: CASSFRRERVDTQYF.